This T cell receptor beta chain originates from a study of T cells in Graves' hyperthyroidism and ophthalmopathy. V lost 6 bases, J lost 5 bases, and 16 bases lay in between. CDR1 SQVTM and CDR2 ANQGSEA come from the germline V gene. The CDR3 is 13 amino acids. In regard to this clonotype: The antigen is not known.

RNA transcripts yielded amplified TCR beta CDR3 regions. The HTBI primer set served for first-round RT-PCR of the TCR CDR3. TCRdb reanalysed the multiplex PCR reads using MiXCR and keeps one entry per CDR3 protein. The sample records roughly 250,000 distinct CDR3 sequences, roughly 15% being singletons. Study-level results: Stable hyperthyroidism and ophthalmopathy were separated using 13 V-J signatures.

The chain combines TRBV29-1 with TRBJ1-1, with D maybe TRBD1 (5 bases). Sequenced: blood. The receptor comes from a woman in her thirties or forties with Graves' hyperthyroidism that later progressed to Graves' ophthalmopathy. The CDR3 is CSVALRVETEAFF. The CDR3 nucleotides read TGCAGCGTAGCCCTCAGGGTAGAGACTGAAGCTTTCTTT.